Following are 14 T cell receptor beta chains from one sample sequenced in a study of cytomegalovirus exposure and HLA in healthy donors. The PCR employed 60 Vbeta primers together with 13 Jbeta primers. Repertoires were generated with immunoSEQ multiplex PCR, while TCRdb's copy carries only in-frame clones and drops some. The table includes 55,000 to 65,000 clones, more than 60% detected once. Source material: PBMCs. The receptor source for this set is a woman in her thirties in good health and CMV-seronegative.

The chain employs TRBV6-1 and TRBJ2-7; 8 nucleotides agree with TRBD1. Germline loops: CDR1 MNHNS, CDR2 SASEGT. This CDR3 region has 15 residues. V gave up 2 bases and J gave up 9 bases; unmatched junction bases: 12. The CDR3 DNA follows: TGTGCCAGCAGTGAATCATCCGGGACAGGCCTAGGGCAGTACGTC. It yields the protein CASSESSGTGLGQYV.

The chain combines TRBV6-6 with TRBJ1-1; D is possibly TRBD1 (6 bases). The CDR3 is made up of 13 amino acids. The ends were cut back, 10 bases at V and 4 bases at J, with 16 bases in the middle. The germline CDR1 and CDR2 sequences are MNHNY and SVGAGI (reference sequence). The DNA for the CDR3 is TGTGCCATCTCCGAGGGGGTTGGCACTGAAGCTTTCTTT. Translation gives CAISEGVGTEAFF.

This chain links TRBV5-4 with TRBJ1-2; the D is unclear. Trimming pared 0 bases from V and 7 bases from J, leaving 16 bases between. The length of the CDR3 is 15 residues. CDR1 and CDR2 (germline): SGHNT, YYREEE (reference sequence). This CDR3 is CASSLGAISAGGYTF. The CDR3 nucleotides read TGTGCCAGCAGCTTGGGGGCAATTAGTGCGGGTGGCTACACCTTC. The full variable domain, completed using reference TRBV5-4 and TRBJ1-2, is ETGVTQSPTHLIKTRGQQVTLRCSSQSGHNTVSWYQQALGQGPQFIFQYYREEENGRGNFPPRFSGLQFPNYSSELNVNALELDDSALYLCASSLGAISAGGYTFGSGTRLTVV.

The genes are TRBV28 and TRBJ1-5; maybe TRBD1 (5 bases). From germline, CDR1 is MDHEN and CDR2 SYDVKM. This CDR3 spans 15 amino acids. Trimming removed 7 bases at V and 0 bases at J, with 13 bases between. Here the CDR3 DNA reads TGTGCCAGCACCCCCCAGGGACTTAGCAATCAGCCCCAGCATTTT. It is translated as CASTPQGLSNQPQHF.

CDR3 residues: CASSARQGEETQYF. The DNA for the CDR3 is TGTGCCAGCAGCGCTCGACAGGGGGAGGAGACCCAGTACTTC. The rearrangement joins TRBV5-4 to TRBJ2-5; 9 nucleotides align to TRBD1. The CDR3 extends over 14 amino acids. V dropped 4 bases and J dropped 5; count of bases not matched to a gene: 6. Germline lookup yields CDR1 SGHNT and CDR2 YYREEE (reference sequence).

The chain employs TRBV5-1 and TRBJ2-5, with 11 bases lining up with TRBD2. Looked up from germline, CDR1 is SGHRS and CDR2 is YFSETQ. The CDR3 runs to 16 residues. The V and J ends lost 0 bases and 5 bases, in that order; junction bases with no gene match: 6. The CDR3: CASSLDIAGGPETQYF. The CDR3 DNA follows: TGCGCCAGCAGCTTGGATATAGCGGGAGGGCCCGAGACCCAGTACTTC.

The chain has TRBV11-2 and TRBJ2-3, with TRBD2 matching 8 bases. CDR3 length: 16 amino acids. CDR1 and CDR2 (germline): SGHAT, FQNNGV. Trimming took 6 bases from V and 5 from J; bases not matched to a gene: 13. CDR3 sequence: CASSINSGGAGDTQYF. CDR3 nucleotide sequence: TGTGCCAGCAGTATAAATTCCGGGGGGGCCGGAGATACGCAGTATTTT.

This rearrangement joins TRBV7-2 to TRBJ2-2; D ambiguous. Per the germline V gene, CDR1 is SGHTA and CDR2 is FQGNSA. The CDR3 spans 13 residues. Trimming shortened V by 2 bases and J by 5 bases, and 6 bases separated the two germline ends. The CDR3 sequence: CASSLLLTGELFF. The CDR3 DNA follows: TGTGCCAGCAGCTTACTTCTGACCGGGGAGCTGTTTTTT. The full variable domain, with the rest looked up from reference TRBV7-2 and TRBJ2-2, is GAGVSQSPSNKVTEKGKDVELRCDPISGHTALYWYRQSLGQGLEFLIYFQGNSAPDKSGLPSDRFSAERTGGSVSTLTIQRTQQEDSAVYLCASSLLLTGELFFGEGSRLTVL.

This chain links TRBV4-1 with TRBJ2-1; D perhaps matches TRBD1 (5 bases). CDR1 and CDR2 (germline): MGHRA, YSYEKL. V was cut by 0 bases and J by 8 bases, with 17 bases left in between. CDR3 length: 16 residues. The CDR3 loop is CASSQDTGLLFYEQFF. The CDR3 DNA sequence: TGCGCCAGCAGCCAAGATACAGGCCTCCTATTCTATGAGCAGTTCTTC.

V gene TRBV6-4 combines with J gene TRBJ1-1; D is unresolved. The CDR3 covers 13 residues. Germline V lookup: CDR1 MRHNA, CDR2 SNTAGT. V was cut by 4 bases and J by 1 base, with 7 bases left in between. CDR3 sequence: CASSVSGNTEAFF. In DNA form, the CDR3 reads TGTGCCAGCAGTGTTTCAGGGAACACTGAAGCTTTCTTT.

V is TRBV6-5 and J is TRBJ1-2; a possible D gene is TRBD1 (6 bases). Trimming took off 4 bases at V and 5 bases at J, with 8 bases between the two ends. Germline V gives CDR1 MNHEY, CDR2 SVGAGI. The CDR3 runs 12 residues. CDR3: CASSSGDYGYTF. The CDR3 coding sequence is TGTGCCAGCAGTTCAGGGGATTATGGCTACACCTTC.

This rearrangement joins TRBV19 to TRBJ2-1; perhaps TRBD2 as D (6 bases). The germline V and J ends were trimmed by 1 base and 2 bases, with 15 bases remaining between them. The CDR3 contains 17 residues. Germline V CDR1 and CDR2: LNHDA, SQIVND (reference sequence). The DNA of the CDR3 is TGTGCCAGTAGTATAGGGGTCGGGACGGGAGCCTACAATGAGCAGTTCTTC. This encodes CASSIGVGTGAYNEQFF.

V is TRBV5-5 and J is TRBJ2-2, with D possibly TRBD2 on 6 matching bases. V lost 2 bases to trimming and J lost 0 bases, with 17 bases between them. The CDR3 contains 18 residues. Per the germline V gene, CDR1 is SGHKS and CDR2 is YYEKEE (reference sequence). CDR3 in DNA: TGTGCCAGCAGCTTTCTTATTAGCGGACGGACGAACACCGGGGAGCTGTTTTTT. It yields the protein CASSFLISGRTNTGELFF.

The CDR3 region is CASGLPRTSGGKDTQYF. The CDR3 bases are TGTGCTAGTGGTTTACCCAGGACTAGCGGGGGGAAAGATACGCAGTATTTT. J is TRBJ2-3 and V is TRBV12-5; 14 bases match TRBD2. V gave up 3 bases and J gave up 5 bases; unmatched junction bases: 7. Germline V lookup: CDR1 LGHNT, CDR2 FRNRAP. CDR3 length equals 17 residues.